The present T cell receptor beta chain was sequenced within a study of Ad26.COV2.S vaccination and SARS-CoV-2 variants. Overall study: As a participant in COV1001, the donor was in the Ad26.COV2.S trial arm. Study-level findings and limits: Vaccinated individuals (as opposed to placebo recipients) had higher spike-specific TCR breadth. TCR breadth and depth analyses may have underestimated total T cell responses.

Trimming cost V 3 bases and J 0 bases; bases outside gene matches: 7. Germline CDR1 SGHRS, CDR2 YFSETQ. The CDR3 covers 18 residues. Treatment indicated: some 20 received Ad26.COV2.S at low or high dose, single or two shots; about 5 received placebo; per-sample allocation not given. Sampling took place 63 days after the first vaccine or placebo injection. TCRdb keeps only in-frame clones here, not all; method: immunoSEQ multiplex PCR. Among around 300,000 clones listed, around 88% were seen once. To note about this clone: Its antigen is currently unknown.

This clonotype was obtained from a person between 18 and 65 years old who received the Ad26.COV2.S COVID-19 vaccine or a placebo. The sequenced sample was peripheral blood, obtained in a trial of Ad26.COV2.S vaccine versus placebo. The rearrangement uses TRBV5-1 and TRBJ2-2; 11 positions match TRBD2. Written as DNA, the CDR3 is TGCGCCAGCAGCTACCGTAGCGGGAGGGCCGCGAACACCGGGGAGCTGTTTTTT. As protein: CASSYRSGRAANTGELFF.